Below are 8 T cell receptor beta chains sequenced from a single sample in a study of cytomegalovirus exposure and HLA in healthy donors. The primer mix had 60 Vbeta and 13 Jbeta primers. Repertoires were generated with immunoSEQ multiplex PCR, while TCRdb's copy carries only in-frame clones and drops some. The sample yields 150,000 to 200,000 clones, roughly 80% seen once. Sequenced: PBMCs. The receptor set was obtained from a woman between 18 and 30 years old in good health and CMV-seropositive.

The V call is TRBV5-5, the J call TRBJ2-1; 13 bases line up with TRBD2. Per the germline V gene, CDR1 is SGHKS and CDR2 is YYEKEE (reference sequence). The V gene end was trimmed by 1 base and the J gene end by 9 bases; junction bases not matched to a gene: 7. The CDR3 has 16 amino acids. The DNA for the CDR3 is TGTGCCAGCAGCTTGACTAGCGGGGGGGCCGGGGTTGAGCAGTTCTTC. Encoded protein: CASSLTSGGAGVEQFF.

The chain is built from TRBV10-3 and TRBJ1-1; D gene unclear. The CDR3 extends over 13 amino acids. CDR1 is ENHRY and CDR2 is SYGVKD in the germline V gene. V was shortened by 0 bases and J by 3 bases, with 5 bases between the two germline ends. The CDR3 DNA reads as TGTGCCATCAGTGAGTCGGAGGACACTGAAGCTTTCTTT. Protein sequence: CAISESEDTEAFF.

This sequence joins TRBV30 and TRBJ1-2; D remains unclear. This CDR3 is built from 13 residues. With 2 bases removed from V and 8 bases from J, the gap between germline ends came to 15 bases. Germline CDR1 is GTSNPN and CDR2 is SVGIG (reference sequence). CDR3 loop: CAWSPNAQAGYTF. In DNA form, the CDR3 reads TGTGCCTGGAGTCCTAACGCCCAGGCCGGCTACACCTTC.

The rearrangement uses TRBV5-1 and TRBJ2-1, with 11 bases lining up with TRBD2. V gave up 0 bases and J gave up 8 bases; unmatched junction bases: 7. The germline V gene encodes CDR1 SGHRS and CDR2 YFSETQ. This CDR3 has 16 amino acids. The CDR3 region has the DNA TGCGCCAGCAGCTTGGCCCAGGCTAGCGGGGGGTATGAGCAGTTCTTC. Protein: CASSLAQASGGYEQFF.

The chain employs TRBV7-3 and TRBJ1-2; tentative D call: TRBD1 (5 bases). The CDR3 is 14 residues long. Per germline, CDR1 SGHTA and CDR2 FQGTGA. V was pared by 7 bases and J by 6 bases, with 18 bases between. The CDR3 spells CASTKSPGSDGYTF. In nucleotides, the CDR3 is TGTGCCAGCACCAAAAGTCCAGGGTCCGATGGCTACACCTTC.

The V gene is TRBV5-4, the J gene TRBJ2-7; D remains ambiguous. There are 14 residues in the CDR3. Germline CDR1 SGHNT, CDR2 YYREEE (reference sequence). V was trimmed by 4 bases and J by 0 bases, leaving 11 bases between them. The chain's CDR3 is CASSAHRGSYEQYF. CDR3 nucleotides: TGTGCCAGCAGCGCCCACCGCGGCTCCTACGAGCAGTACTTC.

The sample holds a few counts of this clone. The chain links TRBV6-5 to TRBJ2-1, with D tentatively TRBD1 (6 bases). Germline V gene sequence: CDR1 MNHEY, CDR2 SVGAGI. Trimming left V 2 bases short and J 9 bases short, with 11 bases between. The CDR3 is made up of 13 amino acids. CDR3 sequence: CASSYTTGGEQFF. The CDR3 bases are TGTGCCAGCAGTTACACGACAGGTGGTGAGCAGTTCTTC.

The V gene is TRBV5-1, the J gene TRBJ2-5, with D unresolved. There are 15 residues in the CDR3. CDR1 is SGHRS and CDR2 is YFSETQ in the germline V gene. Between the trimmed V and J ends, which lost 0 bases and 2 bases, there was a span of 11 bases. CDR3 bases: TGCGCCAGCAGCTTGGGTGGCGGTAATCAAGAGACCCAGTACTTC. Translating it yields CASSLGGGNQETQYF.